This entry is about one TCR beta chain. The method was immunoSEQ multiplex PCR; TCRdb's version includes in-frame clones alone and lacks a portion of them. The profile shows over 100,000 clones, 75% to 95% of them singletons. The CDR3 is made up of 16 amino acids. Germline lookup yields CDR1 SGHDT and CDR2 YYEEEE. V was pared by 1 base and J by 2 bases, with 16 bases between. This specimen comes from a study of PD-L1 blockade in urothelial cancer. Looking at the study overall: Patients commenced intravenous atezolizumab, 1,200 mg every 3 weeks, in about 2014.

Sample time point: peripheral blood 6 weeks after treatment start. The chain uses TRBV5-6 and TRBJ2-7; D is ambiguous. The TCR was taken from a man in his sixties with urothelial cancer. Here the sequenced sample was PBMCs, taken around atezolizumab (anti-PD-L1) treatment. CDR3 coding DNA: TGTGCCAGCAGCTTGTTTGCAGCCTCTAGTACCTACGAGCAGTACTTC. Translation: CASSLFAASSTYEQYF. The full variable domain, with the rest looked up from reference TRBV5-6 and TRBJ2-7, is DAGVTQSPTHLIKTRGQQVTLRCSPKSGHDTVSWYQQALGQGPQFIFQYYEEEERQRGNFPDRFSGHQFPNYSSELNVNALLLGDSALYLCASSLFAASSTYEQYFGPGTRLTVT.